This TCR beta chain was sequenced in a study of shared clonotypes between healthy human individuals. Study-level points and caveats: Inspection by rarefaction showed sorted-subset sequencing to be incomplete despite large depth. The study sampled only blood, and tissue repertoires likely differ.

V was trimmed by 4 bases and J by 1 base, leaving 14 bases between them. Germline CDR1 and CDR2: SEHNR and FQNEAQ (reference sequence). The CDR3 consists of 15 residues. For this clone: What it recognizes is unknown.

Data came from immunoSEQ multiplex PCR; TCRdb stores just in-frame clones and leaves some out. The table shows some 690,000 clones, with roughly 91% occurring only once. This TCR was sampled from a man between 18 and 35 years old in good health. Some clones in this sample may be carry-over from other donors' samples. Sequenced sample: memory CD8+ T cells from PBMCs. Subset defined: CD45RO+ cells pooled with CCR7-negative TemRA cells. This chain joins TRBV7-9 and TRBJ2-7; D unclear. CDR3 sequence reads: CASSSRAIDSYEQYF. The CDR3 bases are TGTGCCAGCAGCTCTCGAGCGATCGATTCCTACGAGCAGTACTTC.